Included here is one T cell receptor (beta chain) sequence, with context. Its antigen is unknown. PCR was performed a second time for about 6 to 12 cycles using a sample-barcoded 5' primer and a J-beta primer mix. TCRdb reprocessed the 5' RACE reads via MiXCR and lists one record per CDR3 protein. This table has roughly 1,300,000 distinct CDR3 sequences, approximately 59% appearing once. This specimen belongs to a study of blood T cells in healthy people across ages. Study-wide points: Age advanced and TCR beta diversity per million T cells fell, roughly linearly. The donors' CMV status was not determined, possibly confounding changes in expanded clonotypes.

Germline CDR1 and CDR2: GTSNPN and SVGIG (reference sequence). This CDR3 is 12 amino acids long. V lost 1 base and J lost 3, with 6 bases in between. Sample donors were healthy Caucasian individuals that came from Russia, aged roughly 6 to 100. The chain has TRBV30 and TRBJ1-2, with a weak D call TRBD1 (6 bases). The clonotype originates from a man in his late teens or twenties in good health. Sequenced material: blood. The CDR3 spells CAWSDRDYGYTF. Written as DNA, the CDR3 is TGTGCCTGGAGTGACAGGGACTATGGCTACACCTTC. Combining the CDR3 with reference TRBV30 and TRBJ1-2 gives the whole variable domain SQTIHQWPATLVQPVGSPLSLECTVEGTSNPNLYWYRQAAGRGLQLLFYSVGIGQISSEVPQNLSASRPQDRQFILSSKKLLLSDSGFYLCAWSDRDYGYTFGSGTRLTVV.